In this sample, the clone carrying this TCR beta chain turned up many times. The data were obtained in a study of T cells in Graves' hyperthyroidism and ophthalmopathy. Amplification yielded TCR beta CDR3 regions, with RNA transcripts as the source. With the HTBI primer set, the TCR CDR3 went through a first round of RT-PCR. Each CDR3 protein gets one entry after TCRdb re-called the multiplex PCR reads with MiXCR. The sample has around 700,000 distinct CDR3 sequences; around 19% are singletons. The clonotype was recovered from a woman between 45 and 60 years old with Graves' hyperthyroidism that later progressed to Graves' ophthalmopathy. Source material: blood.

The CDR3 spells CSAPITDTQYF. CDR3 in DNA: TGCAGTGCCCCGATCACAGATACGCAGTATTTT. The rearrangement joins TRBV20-1 to TRBJ2-3; D is unresolved. Germline values: CDR1 DFQATT, CDR2 SNEGSKA (reference sequence). The CDR3 has 11 residues. The V end lost 6 bases, the J end lost 2 bases, and 6 bases lay between the germline ends.